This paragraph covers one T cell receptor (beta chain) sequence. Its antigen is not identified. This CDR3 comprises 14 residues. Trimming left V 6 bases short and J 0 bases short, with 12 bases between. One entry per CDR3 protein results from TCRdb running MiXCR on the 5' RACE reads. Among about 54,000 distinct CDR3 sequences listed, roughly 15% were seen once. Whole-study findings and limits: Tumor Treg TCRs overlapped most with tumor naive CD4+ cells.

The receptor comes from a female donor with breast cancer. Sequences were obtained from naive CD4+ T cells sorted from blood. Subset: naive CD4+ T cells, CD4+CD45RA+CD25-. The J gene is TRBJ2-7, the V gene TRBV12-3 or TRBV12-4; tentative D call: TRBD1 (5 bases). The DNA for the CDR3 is TGTGCCAGCAGCCTGGACCAGGGCTCCTACGAGCAGTACTTC. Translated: CASSLDQGSYEQYF.